The next 8 T cell receptor beta chains were all read from a single sample in a study of OX40 agonist ivuxolimab in advanced cancers. Sequenced by immunoSEQ multiplex PCR; TCRdb stores in-frame clones only, minus some. Of approximately 70,000 clones listed, around 94% were seen once; the top ten hold about a sixth. Specimen: CD4+ or CD8+ T cells sorted from blood, collected in a trial of the OX40 agonist ivuxolimab. The receptors stem from an adult with an advanced solid tumor such as melanoma, head and neck, liver or kidney cancer.

This rearrangement joins TRBV11-2 to TRBJ1-2, with TRBD1 identical over 10 bases. From germline, CDR1 is SGHAT and CDR2 FQNNGV. With V trimmed by 5 bases and J by 4 bases, 7 bases remained unmatched. CDR3 length equals 15 residues. CDR3 amino acids: CASSGRDRGSYGYTF. In nucleotides, the CDR3 is TGTGCCAGCAGCGGCCGGGACAGGGGCTCCTATGGCTACACCTTC. The full variable domain, completed using reference TRBV11-2 and TRBJ1-2, is EAGVAQSPRYKIIEKRQSVAFWCNPISGHATLYWYQQILGQGPKLLIQFQNNGVVDDSQLPKDRFSAERLKGVDSTLKIQPAKLEDSAVYLCASSGRDRGSYGYTFGSGTRLTVV.

V and J are TRBV28 and TRBJ1-1, with 7 bases lining up with TRBD1. This CDR3 region has 13 residues. V lost 10 bases, J lost 0 bases, and 5 bases stayed unmatched. CDR1 is MDHEN and CDR2 is SYDVKM in the germline V gene. CDR3 sequence (DNA): TGTGCCACCTACAGGGGCATGAACACTGAAGCTTTCTTT. Protein sequence: CATYRGMNTEAFF.

V gene TRBV10-3 combines with J gene TRBJ2-7; TRBD1 might be the D (6 bases). CDR3 length equals 17 residues. The germline V gene has CDR1 ENHRY and CDR2 SYGVKD. Between the trimmed V and J ends, which lost 2 bases and 1 base, there was a span of 18 bases. CDR3 in amino acids: CAISEAGAAYSSYEQYF. Written as DNA, the CDR3 is TGTGCCATCAGTGAGGCAGGGGCCGCCTACTCTTCCTACGAGCAGTACTTC.

V and J are TRBV7-6 and TRBJ2-7; D unresolved. This CDR3 has 13 amino acids. Between the trimmed V and J ends, which lost 2 bases and 5 bases, there was a span of 10 bases. Germline-derived CDR1 and CDR2 are SGHVS and FNYEAQ. This CDR3 is CASSLTGNNEQYF. The CDR3 DNA is TGTGCCAGCAGCTTAACTGGGAATAACGAGCAGTACTTC.

V is TRBV6-1 and J is TRBJ2-7; D is perhaps TRBD1 or TRBD2 (5 bases each). Trimming shortened V by 10 bases and J by 0 bases, and 19 bases separated the two germline ends. CDR3 size: 15 residues. Germline CDR1 is MNHNS and CDR2 is SASEGT. The CDR3, as DNA: TGTGCCACCATAATACGGGACGTACCCTCCTACGAGCAGTACTTC. Protein product: CATIIRDVPSYEQYF.

V and J are TRBV7-2 and TRBJ2-1, with 8 bases aligning to TRBD1. This CDR3 contains 14 residues. CDR1 is SGHTA and CDR2 is FQGNSA in the germline V gene. V was clipped by 5 bases and J by 8 bases; unmatched bases: 8. CDR3 loop: CASSLGQGAHEQFF. CDR3 nucleotide sequence: TGTGCCAGCAGCCTGGGGCAGGGGGCGCATGAGCAGTTCTTC.

The CDR3 loop is CASSEVTGGYGYTF. CDR3 sequence (DNA): TGTGCCAGCAGTGAAGTGACGGGCGGGTATGGCTACACCTTC. J is TRBJ1-2 and V is TRBV6-1, with D unresolved. Trimming cost V 1 base and J 5 bases, with 11 bases left between them. Germline CDR1 reads MNHNS; CDR2 reads SASEGT. The CDR3 extends over 14 amino acids.

The rearrangement uses TRBV7-9 and TRBJ1-1, with 7 bases lining up with TRBD1. V was clipped by 5 bases and J by 3 bases; unmatched bases: 9. The length of the CDR3 is 15 residues. Germline CDR1 SEHNR, CDR2 FQNEAQ (reference sequence). The CDR3 loop is CASSPPRGADTEAFF. For the CDR3, the DNA is TGTGCCAGCAGCCCACCCAGGGGGGCTGACACTGAAGCTTTCTTT.